One sample yielded the 29 T cell receptor beta chains listed below, sequenced in a study of CD8+ T cells in alopecia areata. Sequencing templates came from extracted RNA that was reverse transcribed into cDNA. TCRdb's copy holds only in-frame clones and misses some; the assay was immunoSEQ multiplex PCR. The sample carries about 200,000 clones, around 50% recorded once. Sequencing used CD8+ T cells sorted from blood. All receptors derive from a human donor in good health.

This clone was picked up a small number of times. The J gene is TRBJ1-1, the V gene TRBV2; D unresolved. Trimming removed 7 bases from V and 1 base from J, with 16 bases in between. Germline loops: CDR1 SNHLY, CDR2 FYNNEI. The CDR3 is 15 amino acids. CDR3 coding DNA: TGTGCCAGCACGAACGTAAAGTGGGGGAACACTGAAGCTTTCTTT. It is translated as CASTNVKWGNTEAFF.

The chain links TRBV28 to TRBJ2-3; 11 nucleotides match TRBD2. Germline trimming cut 5 bases from V and 4 bases from J; bases unmatched to any gene: 8. The CDR3 runs 16 residues. Germline CDR1 is MDHEN and CDR2 is SYDVKM. The CDR3 nucleotides read TGTGCCAGCAGTCCCGATAGCGGGGGGGCCTCAGATACGCAGTATTTT. This gives the protein CASSPDSGGASDTQYF.

The chain has TRBV5-4 and TRBJ2-5; 10 nucleotides match TRBD2. The CDR3 contains 18 residues. The V and J ends lost 0 bases and 5 bases, in that order; junction bases with no gene match: 13. The germline V gene has CDR1 SGHNT and CDR2 YYREEE (reference sequence). The CDR3 DNA follows: TGTGCCAGCAGCTTGGTCACTAGCGGGGTCTGGAACGGGGAGACCCAGTACTTC. Its protein product is CASSLVTSGVWNGETQYF.

This clone showed up just a few times. The gene calls are TRBV7-2 and TRBJ2-1; no clear D gene. CDR3 length: 15 amino acids. Trimming removed 0 bases at V and 6 bases at J, with 12 bases between. Germline lookup yields CDR1 SGHTA and CDR2 FQGNSA. CDR3 region: CASSLAAKLSNEQFF. The CDR3 DNA reads TGTGCCAGCAGCTTAGCCGCCAAATTGTCCAATGAGCAGTTCTTC.

The chain recombines TRBV6-5 with TRBJ2-7; TRBD2 might be the D (5 bases). V gave up 2 bases and J gave up 6 bases, with 11 bases separating them. The CDR3 contains 13 residues. Germline loops: CDR1 MNHEY, CDR2 SVGAGI. The CDR3 region has the DNA TGTGCCAGCAGTTACGCCCGTAGCGCCGAGCAGTACTTC. Amino acid sequence: CASSYARSAEQYF.

The gene calls are TRBV25-1 and TRBJ1-5; D gene unclear. The CDR3 extends over 14 amino acids. The germline V and J ends were trimmed by 3 bases and 0 bases, with 6 bases remaining between them. Germline-derived CDR1 and CDR2 are MGHDK and SYGVNS. CDR3 loop: CASSDLYSNQPQHF. The CDR3 coding sequence is TGTGCCAGCAGTGATTTATATAGCAATCAGCCCCAGCATTTT. Looking up the rest from reference TRBV25-1 and TRBJ1-5 gives the full variable domain: EADIYQTPRYLVIGTGKKITLECSQTMGHDKMYWYQQDPGMELHLIHYSYGVNSTEKGDLSSESTVSRIRTEHFPLTLESARPSHTSQYLCASSDLYSNQPQHFGDGTRLSIL.

This clone was detected a few times. The chain uses TRBV6-4 and TRBJ1-1, with 9 bases aligning to TRBD1. This CDR3 is 15 amino acids long. V was pared by 4 bases and J by 3 bases, with 6 bases of the junction left unmatched. In germline, CDR1 is MRHNA, CDR2 SNTAGT. Here the CDR3 reads CASSAGQGGHTEAFF. In nucleotides, the CDR3 is TGTGCCAGCAGTGCGGGACAGGGTGGTCACACTGAAGCTTTCTTT.

The rearrangement joins TRBV27 to TRBJ2-7; D might be TRBD2 (6 bases). The CDR3 consists of 18 residues. Germline V gene data show CDR1 as MNHEY and CDR2 as SMNVEV (reference sequence). V lost 3 bases and J 2 bases, leaving 23 bases between the germline ends. CDR3 region: CASSLGPAGRQGTYEQYF. CDR3 nucleotides: TGTGCCAGCAGTTTGGGGCCGGCGGGACGCCAAGGGACCTACGAGCAGTACTTC.

The rearrangement uses TRBV7-8 and TRBJ1-1; D not certain. CDR3 length: 11 amino acids. Between the trimmed V and J ends, which lost 1 base and 8 bases, there was a span of 5 bases. The germline V gene has CDR1 SGHVS and CDR2 FQNEAQ. The CDR3 DNA reads as TGTGCCAGCAGCTTAGGCCTCGAAGCTTTCTTT. Amino acids: CASSLGLEAFF.

The V and J genes are TRBV27 and TRBJ2-3; 10 bases are a match to TRBD2. Trimming cost V 4 bases and J 1 base; bases outside gene matches: 5. Germline CDR1 MNHEY, CDR2 SMNVEV (reference sequence). The CDR3 has 16 residues. CDR3 sequence (DNA): TGTGCCAGCAGTTCACCCCTAGCGGGGGGCACAGATACGCAGTATTTT. This translates into CASSSPLAGGTDTQYF.

There are a few counts of this clone. This sequence joins TRBV11-2 and TRBJ2-3, with D tentatively TRBD1 (6 bases). Trimming cost V 1 base and J 5 bases, with 10 bases left between them. Germline values: CDR1 SGHAT, CDR2 FQNNGV. The CDR3 is 14 amino acids. The CDR3 DNA sequence: TGTGCCAGCAGCTTAGGACAGGTGGGAGATACGCAGTATTTT. Encoded protein: CASSLGQVGDTQYF.

The rearrangement links TRBV9 to TRBJ2-2, with 8 bases that match TRBD1. The germline CDR1 and CDR2 sequences are SGDLS and YYNGEE. CDR3 length equals 15 residues. The ends lost 2 bases at V and 4 bases at J; junction bases unmatched: 4. The CDR3 here is CASSVGGQGTGELFF. DNA for the CDR3: TGTGCCAGCAGCGTGGGCGGACAGGGCACCGGGGAGCTGTTTTTT. The full variable domain, in which reference TRBV9 and TRBJ2-2 provide the parts outside the CDR3, is DSGVTQTPKHLITATGQRVTLRCSPRSGDLSVYWYQQSLDQGLQFLIQYYNGEERAKGNILERFSAQQFPDLHSELNLSSLELGDSALYFCASSVGGQGTGELFFGEGSRLTVL.

The sample holds many counts of this clone. This chain connects TRBV4-1 to TRBJ1-3; weak D call: TRBD1 (6 bases). Per the germline V gene, CDR1 is MGHRA and CDR2 is YSYEKL. V was clipped by 0 bases and J by 2 bases, with 11 bases between them. There are 16 residues in the CDR3. The chain's CDR3 is CASSQDHGGPGNTIYF. CDR3 DNA: TGCGCCAGCAGCCAAGATCACGGGGGGCCTGGAAACACCATATATTTT.

V is TRBV11-2 and J is TRBJ2-7, with D possibly called TRBD1 or TRBD2 (6 bases each). Germline lookup yields CDR1 SGHAT and CDR2 FQNNGV. The ends were cut back, 6 bases at V and 9 bases at J, with 12 bases in the middle. The CDR3 consists of 11 residues. The CDR3 protein is CASSFRGGQYF. The DNA of the CDR3 is TGTGCCAGCAGTTTCAGGGGAGGGCAGTACTTC. The complete variable domain, with remaining parts taken from reference TRBV11-2 and TRBJ2-7, reads EAGVAQSPRYKIIEKRQSVAFWCNPISGHATLYWYQQILGQGPKLLIQFQNNGVVDDSQLPKDRFSAERLKGVDSTLKIQPAKLEDSAVYLCASSFRGGQYFGPGTRLTVT.

The chain is built from TRBV29-1 and TRBJ1-2, with TRBD1 identical over 8 bases. Per the germline V gene, CDR1 is SQVTM and CDR2 is ANQGSEA. CDR3 length equals 13 residues. With V trimmed by 7 bases and J by 0 bases, 4 bases remained unmatched. The CDR3: CSAQTGANYGYTF. The CDR3 coding sequence is TGCAGCGCACAGACAGGGGCTAACTATGGCTACACCTTC.

The chain couples TRBV5-1 to TRBJ2-3; 13 positions agree with TRBD2. Germline CDR1 and CDR2: SGHRS and YFSETQ. Trimming cost V 4 bases and J 4 bases; bases outside gene matches: 6. There are 16 residues in the CDR3. The CDR3 here is CASSPRTSGGADTQYF. DNA for the CDR3: TGCGCCAGCAGCCCCCGGACTAGCGGGGGCGCAGATACGCAGTATTTT.

This clone was recorded once. This chain uses TRBV2 with TRBJ1-2; the D is unclear. Germline lookup yields CDR1 SNHLY and CDR2 FYNNEI. V was clipped by 3 bases and J by 8 bases, with 4 bases between them. The CDR3 sequence is 10 residues long. The CDR3 DNA reads as TGTGCCAGCAGTGAGGGGGGCTACACCTTC. It translates to CASSEGGYTF.

V is TRBV5-6 and J is TRBJ1-6, with a tentative D call TRBD1 (5 bases). Trimming took 2 bases from V and 9 from J, leaving 12 bases between them. CDR1 SGHDT and CDR2 YYEEEE come from the germline V gene. The CDR3 spans 14 residues. CDR3 region: CASSFGGFGSPLHF. CDR3 DNA: TGTGCCAGCAGCTTCGGGGGTTTTGGTTCACCCCTCCACTTT.

The CDR3 DNA reads as TGTGCCAGCCTCTCCTCCAGGGGGGCCTCTAGCACAGATACGCAGTATTTT. It specifies CASLSSRGASSTDTQYF. The chain joins TRBV28 to TRBJ2-3, with a weak D call TRBD1 (7 bases). Trimming removed 8 bases at V and 0 bases at J, with 21 bases between. Germline V lookup: CDR1 MDHEN, CDR2 SYDVKM. The CDR3 consists of 17 residues.

V gene TRBV27 combines with J gene TRBJ2-2, with D hard to call. CDR1 is MNHEY and CDR2 is SMNVEV in the germline V gene (reference sequence). The CDR3 sequence is 14 residues long. The V and J ends lost 2 bases and 5 bases respectively, with 9 bases between them. The CDR3 reads CASSLEHKTGELFF. The CDR3 DNA reads as TGTGCCAGCAGTTTAGAACACAAAACCGGGGAGCTGTTTTTT.

This chain uses TRBV27 with TRBJ2-5; no firm D call. This CDR3 is 13 amino acids long. CDR1 and CDR2 (germline): MNHEY, SMNVEV (reference sequence). V lost 2 bases and J lost 2, with 6 bases in between. The CDR3 nucleotides are TGTGCCAGCAGTTTACGCGGACAAGAGACCCAGTACTTC. It is translated as CASSLRGQETQYF.

This clone was observed a few times. The chain uses TRBV4-2 and TRBJ2-3, with 8 bases lining up with TRBD2. The CDR3 runs to 15 residues. V was pared by 5 bases and J by 0 bases, with 4 bases of the junction left unmatched. Per germline, CDR1 LGHNA and CDR2 YNFKEQ. CDR3 bases: TGTGCCAGCAGCTTCTCTAGCGGGAGCACAGATACGCAGTATTTT. Residues: CASSFSSGSTDTQYF.

This clone was detected a few times. The rearrangement joins TRBV29-1 to TRBJ2-3; tentatively, D is TRBD1 (5 bases). The CDR3 is 13 residues long. Germline assignment: CDR1 SQVTM and CDR2 ANQGSEA. Trimming pared 2 bases from V and 5 bases from J, leaving 11 bases between. The CDR3 DNA reads TGCAGCGTTGAATCAGGGAATCTAGATACGCAGTATTTT. Its protein is CSVESGNLDTQYF.

This clone has a handful of counts. The J gene is TRBJ1-2, the V gene TRBV29-1; 8 nucleotides match TRBD1. The germline V gene encodes CDR1 SQVTM and CDR2 ANQGSEA. The CDR3 contains 13 residues. V lost 7 bases to trimming and J lost 3 bases; unmatched junction nucleotides: 7. The CDR3 loop is CSADRGFDYGYTF. For the CDR3, the DNA is TGCAGCGCCGACAGGGGCTTCGACTATGGCTACACCTTC.

The chain employs TRBV13 and TRBJ1-6, with D perhaps TRBD1 (6 bases). The CDR3 consists of 17 residues. The V gene lost 5 bases and the J gene lost 8 bases, with 22 bases spanning the gap. Germline V gene data show CDR1 as PRHDT and CDR2 as FYEKMQ (reference sequence). The CDR3 region is CASSLLLAQGADSPLHF. DNA for the CDR3: TGTGCCAGCAGCCTCCTTCTGGCACAGGGTGCGGATTCACCCCTCCACTTT.

V and J are TRBV1 and TRBJ2-1; the table's D call of TRBD2 was not tested on the DNA. TRBV1 is listed as a pseudogene. The CDR3 covers 12 residues. The CDR3 region is CTSSPESPGQFF. CDR3 bases: TGCACCAGCAGCCCTGAGAGTCCTGGGCAGTTCTTC.

The genes are TRBV2 and TRBJ1-1; possibly TRBD1 for D (6 bases). The CDR3 sequence is 16 residues long. Germline V gene data show CDR1 as SNHLY and CDR2 as FYNNEI. Trimming left V 7 bases short and J 4 bases short, with 22 bases between. The CDR3 spells CASTQLMGGGFTEAFF. The CDR3 region has the DNA TGTGCCAGCACCCAACTCATGGGAGGGGGATTCACTGAAGCTTTCTTT.

The chain combines TRBV29-1 with TRBJ1-2; 7 nucleotides align to TRBD1. Germline V CDR1 and CDR2: SQVTM, ANQGSEA. The length of the CDR3 is 13 residues. The J segment lost 3 bases and the V segment lost 7 bases, leaving 8 bases of the junction unmatched. CDR3 region: CSANSGTDYGYTF. CDR3 DNA sequence: TGCAGCGCTAACAGCGGGACAGACTATGGCTACACCTTC.

The gene calls are TRBV11-2 and TRBJ2-7; D may be TRBD1 (5 bases). This CDR3 comprises 11 residues. The V end lost 8 bases, the J end lost 2 bases, and 7 bases lay between the germline ends. Germline lookup yields CDR1 SGHAT and CDR2 FQNNGV. CDR3 amino acids: CASAGTYEQYF. In DNA, the CDR3 is TGTGCCAGCGCAGGGACCTACGAGCAGTACTTC.